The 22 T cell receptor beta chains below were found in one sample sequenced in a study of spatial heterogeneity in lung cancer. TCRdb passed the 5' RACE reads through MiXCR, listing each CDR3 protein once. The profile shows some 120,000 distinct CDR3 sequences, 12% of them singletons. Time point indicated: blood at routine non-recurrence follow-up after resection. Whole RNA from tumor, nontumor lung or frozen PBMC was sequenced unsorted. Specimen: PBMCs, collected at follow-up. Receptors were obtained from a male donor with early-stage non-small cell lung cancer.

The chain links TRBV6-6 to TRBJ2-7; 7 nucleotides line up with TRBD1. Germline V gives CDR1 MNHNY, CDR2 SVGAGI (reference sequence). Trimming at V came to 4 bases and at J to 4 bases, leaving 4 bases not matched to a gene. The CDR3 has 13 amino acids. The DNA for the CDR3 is TGTGCCAGCAGTTGGAACAGGGGATACGAGCAGTACTTC. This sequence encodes CASSWNRGYEQYF.

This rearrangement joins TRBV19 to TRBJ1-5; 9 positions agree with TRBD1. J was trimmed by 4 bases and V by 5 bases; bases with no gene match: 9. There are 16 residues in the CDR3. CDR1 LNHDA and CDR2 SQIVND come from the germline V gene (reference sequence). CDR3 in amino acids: CASSPTDRGRNQPQHF. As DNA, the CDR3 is TGTGCCAGTAGTCCGACCGACAGGGGGAGGAATCAGCCCCAGCATTTT.

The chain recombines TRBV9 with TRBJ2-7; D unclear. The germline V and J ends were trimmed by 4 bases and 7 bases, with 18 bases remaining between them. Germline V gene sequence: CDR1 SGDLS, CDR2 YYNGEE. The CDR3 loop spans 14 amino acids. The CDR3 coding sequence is TGTGCCAGCAGCCCCGACCCGGGCGGTGGTGAGCAGTACTTC. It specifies CASSPDPGGGEQYF.

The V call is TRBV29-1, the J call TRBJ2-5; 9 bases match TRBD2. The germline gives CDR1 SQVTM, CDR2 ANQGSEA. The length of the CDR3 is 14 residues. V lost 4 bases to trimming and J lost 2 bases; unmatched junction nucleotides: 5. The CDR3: CSVGRGGIQETQYF. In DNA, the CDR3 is TGCAGCGTTGGGCGGGGGGGAATTCAAGAGACCCAGTACTTC.

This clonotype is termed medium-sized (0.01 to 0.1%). CDR3 protein: CASSIQGLAGANEQFF. In DNA form, the CDR3 reads TGTGCCAGCAGTATACAGGGACTAGCGGGGGCCAATGAGCAGTTCTTC. The V call is TRBV28, the J call TRBJ2-1; TRBD2 matches 14 bases. Germline loops: CDR1 MDHEN, CDR2 SYDVKM. The J segment lost 6 bases and the V segment lost 5 bases, leaving 6 bases of the junction unmatched. This CDR3 region has 16 residues. The complete variable domain, with remaining parts taken from reference TRBV28 and TRBJ2-1, reads DVKVTQSSRYLVKRTGEKVFLECVQDMDHENMFWYRQDPGLGLRLIYFSYDVKMKEKGDIPEGYSVSREKKERFSLILESASTNQTSMYLCASSIQGLAGANEQFFGPGTRLTVL.

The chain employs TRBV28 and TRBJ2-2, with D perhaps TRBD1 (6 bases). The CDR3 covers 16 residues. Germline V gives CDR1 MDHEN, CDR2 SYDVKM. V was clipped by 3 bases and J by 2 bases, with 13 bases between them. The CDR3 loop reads CASSFRGTYNTGELFF. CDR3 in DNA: TGTGCCAGCAGTTTTAGGGGGACATACAACACCGGGGAGCTGTTTTTT. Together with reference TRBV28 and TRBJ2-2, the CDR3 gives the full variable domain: DVKVTQSSRYLVKRTGEKVFLECVQDMDHENMFWYRQDPGLGLRLIYFSYDVKMKEKGDIPEGYSVSREKKERFSLILESASTNQTSMYLCASSFRGTYNTGELFFGEGSRLTVL.

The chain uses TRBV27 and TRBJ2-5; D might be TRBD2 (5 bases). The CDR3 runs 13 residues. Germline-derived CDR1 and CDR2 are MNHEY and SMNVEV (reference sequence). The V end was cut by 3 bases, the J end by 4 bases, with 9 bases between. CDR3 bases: TGTGCCAGCAGTTTGAGCAGCGGAGAGACCCAGTACTTC. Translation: CASSLSSGETQYF.

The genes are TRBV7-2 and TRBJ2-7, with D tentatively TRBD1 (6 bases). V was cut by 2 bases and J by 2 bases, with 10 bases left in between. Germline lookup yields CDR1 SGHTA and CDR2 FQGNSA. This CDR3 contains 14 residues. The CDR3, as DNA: TGTGCCAGCAGCTTATCGCAGGGGCCCTACGAGCAGTACTTC. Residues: CASSLSQGPYEQYF.

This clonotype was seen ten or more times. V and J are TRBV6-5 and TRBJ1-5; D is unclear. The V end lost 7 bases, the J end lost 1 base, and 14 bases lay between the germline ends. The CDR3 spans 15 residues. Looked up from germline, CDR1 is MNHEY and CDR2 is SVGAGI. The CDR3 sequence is CASKMTGGSNQPQHF. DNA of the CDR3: TGTGCCAGCAAAATGACCGGCGGGAGCAATCAGCCCCAGCATTTT.

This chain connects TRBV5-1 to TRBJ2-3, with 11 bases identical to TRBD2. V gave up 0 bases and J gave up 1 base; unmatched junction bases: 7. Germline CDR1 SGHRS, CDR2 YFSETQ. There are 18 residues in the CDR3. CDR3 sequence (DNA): TGCGCCAGCAGCTTGGGCGGGACTAGCGGTTACCGCACAGATACGCAGTATTTT. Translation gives CASSLGGTSGYRTDTQYF.

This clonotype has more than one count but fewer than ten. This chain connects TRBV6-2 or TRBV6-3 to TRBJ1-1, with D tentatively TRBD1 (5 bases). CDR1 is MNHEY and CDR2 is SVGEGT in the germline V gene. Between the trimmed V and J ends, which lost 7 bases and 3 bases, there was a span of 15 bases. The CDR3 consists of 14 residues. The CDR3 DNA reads TGTGCCAGCACCGACTGGGGGGTCGACACTGAAGCTTTCTTT. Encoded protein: CASTDWGVDTEAFF.

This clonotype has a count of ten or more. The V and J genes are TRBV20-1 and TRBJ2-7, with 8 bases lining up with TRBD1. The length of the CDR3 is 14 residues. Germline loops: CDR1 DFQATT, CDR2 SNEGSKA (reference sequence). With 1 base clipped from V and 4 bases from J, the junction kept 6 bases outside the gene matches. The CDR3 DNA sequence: TGCAGTGCTAGAGGACGGACAGGGAATTACGAGCAGTACTTC. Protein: CSARGRTGNYEQYF.

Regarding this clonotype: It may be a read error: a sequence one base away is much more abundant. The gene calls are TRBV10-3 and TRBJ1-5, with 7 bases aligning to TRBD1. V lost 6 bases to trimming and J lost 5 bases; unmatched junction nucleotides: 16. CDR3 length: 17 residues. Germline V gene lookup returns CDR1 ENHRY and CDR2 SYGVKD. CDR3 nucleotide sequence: TGTGCCATCAGCGCTAGCTACCCGGGACAGACCCATCAGCCCCAGCATTTT. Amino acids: CAISASYPGQTHQPQHF.

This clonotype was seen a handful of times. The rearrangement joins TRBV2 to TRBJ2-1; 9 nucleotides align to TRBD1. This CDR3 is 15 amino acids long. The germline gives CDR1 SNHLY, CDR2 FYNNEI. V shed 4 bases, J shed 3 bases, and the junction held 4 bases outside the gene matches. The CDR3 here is CASSGPGQGYNEQFF. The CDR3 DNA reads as TGTGCCAGCAGTGGCCCGGGACAGGGCTACAATGAGCAGTTCTTC.

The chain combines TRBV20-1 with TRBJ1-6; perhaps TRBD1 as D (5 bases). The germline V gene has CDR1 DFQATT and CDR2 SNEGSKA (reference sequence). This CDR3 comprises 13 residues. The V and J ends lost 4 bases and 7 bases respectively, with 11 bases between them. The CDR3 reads CSAIGARNSPLHF. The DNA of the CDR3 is TGCAGTGCTATCGGGGCCCGGAATTCACCCCTCCACTTT.

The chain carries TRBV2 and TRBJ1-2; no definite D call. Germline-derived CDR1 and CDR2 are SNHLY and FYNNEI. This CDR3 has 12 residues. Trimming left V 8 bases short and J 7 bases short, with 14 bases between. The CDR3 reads CASGSGRSGYTF. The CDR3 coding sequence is TGTGCCAGCGGATCGGGCAGGAGTGGCTACACCTTC. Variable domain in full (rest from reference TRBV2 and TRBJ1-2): EPEVTQTPSHQVTQMGQEVILRCVPISNHLYFYWYRQILGQKVEFLVSFYNNEISEKSEIFDDQFSVERPDGSNFTLKIRSTKLEDSAMYFCASGSGRSGYTFGSGTRLTVV.

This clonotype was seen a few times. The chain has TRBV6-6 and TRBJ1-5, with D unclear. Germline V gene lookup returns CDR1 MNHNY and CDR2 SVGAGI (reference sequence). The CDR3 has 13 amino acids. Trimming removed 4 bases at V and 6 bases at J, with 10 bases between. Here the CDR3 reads CASSFSDGQPQHF. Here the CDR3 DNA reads TGTGCCAGCAGTTTCTCCGACGGTCAGCCCCAGCATTTT.

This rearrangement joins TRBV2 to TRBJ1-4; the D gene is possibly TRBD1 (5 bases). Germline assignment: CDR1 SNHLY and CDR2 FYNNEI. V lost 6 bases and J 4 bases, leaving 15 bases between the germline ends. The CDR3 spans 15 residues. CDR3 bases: TGTGCCAGCAGGCTCGACAGAGGCTATAATGAAAAACTGTTTTTT. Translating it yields CASRLDRGYNEKLFF.

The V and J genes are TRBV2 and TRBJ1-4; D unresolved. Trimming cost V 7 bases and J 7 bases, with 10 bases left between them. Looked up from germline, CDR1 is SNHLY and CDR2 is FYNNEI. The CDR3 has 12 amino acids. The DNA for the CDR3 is TGTGCCAGCATGGGGTATGGTGAAAAACTGTTTTTT. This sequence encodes CASMGYGEKLFF.

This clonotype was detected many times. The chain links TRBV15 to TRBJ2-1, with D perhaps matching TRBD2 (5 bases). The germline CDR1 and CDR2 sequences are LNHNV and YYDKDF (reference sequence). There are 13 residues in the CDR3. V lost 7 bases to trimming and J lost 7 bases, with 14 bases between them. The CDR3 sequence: CATNGGLGNEQFF. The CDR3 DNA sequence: TGTGCCACCAATGGCGGGTTGGGGAATGAGCAGTTCTTC. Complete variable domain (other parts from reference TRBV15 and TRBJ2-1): DAMVIQNPRYQVTQFGKPVTLSCSQTLNHNVMYWYQQKSSQAPKLLFHYYDKDFNNEADTPDNFQSRRPNTSFCFLDIRSPGLGDTAMYLCATNGGLGNEQFFGPGTRLTVL.

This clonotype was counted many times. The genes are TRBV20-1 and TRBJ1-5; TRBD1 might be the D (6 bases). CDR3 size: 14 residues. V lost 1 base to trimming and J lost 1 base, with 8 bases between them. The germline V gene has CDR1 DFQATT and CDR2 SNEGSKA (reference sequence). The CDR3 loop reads CSARVGASNQPQHF. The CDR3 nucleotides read TGCAGTGCTAGAGTGGGGGCGAGCAATCAGCCCCAGCATTTT.

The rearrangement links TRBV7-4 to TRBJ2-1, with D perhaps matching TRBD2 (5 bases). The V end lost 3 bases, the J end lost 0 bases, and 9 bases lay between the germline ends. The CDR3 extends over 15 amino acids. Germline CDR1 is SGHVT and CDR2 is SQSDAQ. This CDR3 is CASSLDSSSYNEQFF. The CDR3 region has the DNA TGTGCCAGCAGCTTGGACTCTAGCTCCTACAATGAGCAGTTCTTC.